Shown below are 17 T cell receptor beta chains from a single sample sequenced in a study of graft-versus-host responses after intestinal transplantation. For these receptors, no antigen is known. Generated by immunoSEQ multiplex PCR, the TCRdb table keeps only in-frame clones and is missing some. The sample shows about 61,000 clones, around 93% of them seen only once. Sequencing was performed on unstimulated CD4+ T cells sorted from spleen or lymph node cells, taken before transplant. The receptors originated from a human donor who was the organ donor for an intestinal transplant.

This sequence joins TRBV11-2 and TRBJ1-2, with 11 bases aligning to TRBD1. The CDR3 contains 16 residues. Germline V gives CDR1 SGHAT, CDR2 FQNNGV. With 1 base clipped from V and 2 bases from J, the junction kept 3 bases outside the gene matches. This CDR3 reads CASSLAGTGGNYGYTF. As DNA, the CDR3 is TGTGCCAGCAGCTTAGCCGGGACAGGGGGAAACTATGGCTACACCTTC.

This clone occurred a few times. The V and J genes are TRBV5-1 and TRBJ2-3, with 12 bases that match TRBD2. Germline assignment: CDR1 SGHRS and CDR2 YFSETQ. The V segment lost 1 base and the J segment 6 bases; nucleotides outside the gene matches: 0. The CDR3 contains 14 residues. The CDR3 reads CASSLLAGGDTQYF. In nucleotides, the CDR3 is TGCGCCAGCAGCTTGCTAGCGGGGGGGGATACGCAGTATTTT.

This rearrangement joins TRBV6-5 to TRBJ2-2; D gene unclear. CDR3 length equals 14 residues. Germline values: CDR1 MNHEY, CDR2 SVGAGI. The V gene lost 2 bases and the J gene lost 5 bases, with 9 bases spanning the gap. The CDR3 sequence: CASSYREVTGELFF. In DNA form, the CDR3 reads TGTGCCAGCAGTTACCGAGAGGTTACCGGGGAGCTGTTTTTT.

V usage is TRBV7-2 and J usage is TRBJ2-3; 7 positions agree with TRBD2. The CDR3 runs to 15 residues. Germline V gene data show CDR1 as SGHTA and CDR2 as FQGNSA. Germline trimming cut 5 bases from V and 0 bases from J; bases unmatched to any gene: 5. CDR3 protein: CASSPRAGSTDTQYF. CDR3 in DNA: TGTGCCAGCAGCCCGAGAGCGGGGAGCACAGATACGCAGTATTTT.

This clone was observed a handful of times. The V call is TRBV10-3, the J call TRBJ1-3; D unresolved. The CDR3 covers 14 residues. V was pared by 2 bases and J by 8 bases, with 13 bases between. Germline CDR1 and CDR2: ENHRY and SYGVKD. The CDR3 sequence is CAISEAGIGDTIYF. The CDR3 coding sequence is TGTGCCATCAGTGAGGCGGGAATCGGGGACACCATATATTTT.

The chain recombines TRBV27 with TRBJ1-1, with D uncertain. Per the germline V gene, CDR1 is MNHEY and CDR2 is SMNVEV (reference sequence). Trimming cost V 5 bases and J 0 bases, with 16 bases left between them. The CDR3 consists of 16 residues. The chain's CDR3 is CASSHRVGSMNTEAFF. The DNA of the CDR3 is TGTGCCAGCAGTCACCGGGTGGGCAGCATGAACACTGAAGCTTTCTTT.

This chain uses TRBV6-6 with TRBJ2-1, with D maybe TRBD1 (5 bases). The length of the CDR3 is 13 residues. V dropped 2 bases and J dropped 10 bases, with 12 bases sitting between them. Germline V gives CDR1 MNHNY, CDR2 SVGAGI (reference sequence). The DNA for the CDR3 is TGTGCCAGCAGTTACAGTACAGGCAAGGAGCAGTTCTTC. This translates into CASSYSTGKEQFF.

A word on this clone: One junction end disagrees with the germline gene, perhaps due to a read error. The chain couples TRBV5-1 to TRBJ1-3; D gene uncertain. There are 12 residues in the CDR3. From germline, CDR1 is SGHRS and CDR2 YFSETQ. CDR3 in amino acids: CASSLDGSTIYF. CDR3 in DNA: TGCGCCAGCAGCTTGGATGGAAGCACCATATATTTT.

The V gene is TRBV29-1, the J gene TRBJ2-5; 7 bases match TRBD1. This CDR3 region has 10 residues. Germline V lookup: CDR1 SQVTM, CDR2 ANQGSEA. Trimming cost V 7 bases and J 9 bases; bases outside gene matches: 5. This CDR3 is CSATGASQYF. Written as DNA, the CDR3 is TGCAGCGCAACAGGGGCGTCCCAGTACTTC.

The chain couples TRBV5-1 to TRBJ1-4, with D hard to call. The CDR3 covers 14 residues. The V and J ends lost 3 bases and 2 bases respectively, with 8 bases between them. Germline CDR1 and CDR2: SGHRS and YFSETQ. The CDR3 here is CASSYDGTNEKLFF. The DNA for the CDR3 is TGCGCCAGCAGCTACGATGGGACTAATGAAAAACTGTTTTTT.

This clone has a handful of counts. The rearrangement uses TRBV7-8 and TRBJ1-2, with no clear D. This CDR3 comprises 14 residues. Germline lookup yields CDR1 SGHVS and CDR2 FQNEAQ. V gave up 0 bases and J gave up 4 bases, with 9 bases separating them. The CDR3 DNA is TGTGCCAGCAGCTTAGCAACATACCTCTATGGCTACACCTTC. Protein sequence: CASSLATYLYGYTF.

J is TRBJ1-1 and V is TRBV5-1; D gene unclear. V was pared by 3 bases and J by 0 bases, with 12 bases between. CDR3 length: 15 residues. Looked up from germline, CDR1 is SGHRS and CDR2 is YFSETQ. The CDR3 sequence: CASSSGSKMNTEAFF. The CDR3 bases are TGCGCCAGCAGCTCTGGGTCAAAAATGAACACTGAAGCTTTCTTT.

Concerning this clone itself: This same CDR3 is encoded by further DNA sequences in the sample. The gene calls are TRBV6-6 and TRBJ2-1; D possibly corresponds to TRBD1 (6 bases). The CDR3 totals 15 residues. The germline gives CDR1 MNHNY, CDR2 SVGAGI (reference sequence). Deletions cut 2 bases from V and 7 bases from J, with 15 bases between. The CDR3 is CASSYPGASGNEQFF. The CDR3 DNA sequence: TGTGCCAGCAGTTACCCAGGGGCCTCGGGGAATGAGCAGTTCTTC.

V gene TRBV4-2 combines with J gene TRBJ2-3; 9 nucleotides align to TRBD2. Germline CDR1 reads LGHNA; CDR2 reads YNFKEQ. This CDR3 region has 19 residues. V lost 1 base, J lost 0 bases, and 11 bases stayed unmatched. The CDR3 region is CASSQVGLAGRTSTDTQYF. The CDR3, as DNA: TGTGCCAGCAGCCAAGTTGGTCTAGCGGGGAGAACTAGCACAGATACGCAGTATTTT.

The rearrangement uses TRBV4-1 and TRBJ2-3, with TRBD2 identical over 7 bases. The V segment lost 3 bases and the J segment 1 base; nucleotides outside the gene matches: 7. Germline loops: CDR1 MGHRA, CDR2 YSYEKL. The CDR3 sequence is 16 residues long. CDR3 in amino acids: CASSQPGGLGTDTQYF. For the CDR3, the DNA is TGCGCCAGCAGCCAGCCTGGAGGACTAGGCACAGATACGCAGTATTTT.

This chain links TRBV6-1 with TRBJ1-2; D call uncertain. The V gene's germline CDR1 is MNHNS and CDR2 SASEGT. This CDR3 is built from 14 residues. V lost 5 bases, J lost 4 bases, and 14 bases lay in between. The CDR3 DNA reads as TGTGCCAGCAGTTTCATAGGTTTGGGCTATGGCTACACCTTC. This encodes CASSFIGLGYGYTF.

The chain joins TRBV5-1 to TRBJ2-3; D ambiguous. Deletions cut 6 bases from V and 0 bases from J, with 17 bases between. Per the germline V gene, CDR1 is SGHRS and CDR2 is YFSETQ. The CDR3 is 16 residues long. The CDR3 sequence: CASTLRWSLSTDTQYF. The CDR3 DNA reads TGCGCCAGCACCCTGAGGTGGAGCCTTAGCACAGATACGCAGTATTTT.